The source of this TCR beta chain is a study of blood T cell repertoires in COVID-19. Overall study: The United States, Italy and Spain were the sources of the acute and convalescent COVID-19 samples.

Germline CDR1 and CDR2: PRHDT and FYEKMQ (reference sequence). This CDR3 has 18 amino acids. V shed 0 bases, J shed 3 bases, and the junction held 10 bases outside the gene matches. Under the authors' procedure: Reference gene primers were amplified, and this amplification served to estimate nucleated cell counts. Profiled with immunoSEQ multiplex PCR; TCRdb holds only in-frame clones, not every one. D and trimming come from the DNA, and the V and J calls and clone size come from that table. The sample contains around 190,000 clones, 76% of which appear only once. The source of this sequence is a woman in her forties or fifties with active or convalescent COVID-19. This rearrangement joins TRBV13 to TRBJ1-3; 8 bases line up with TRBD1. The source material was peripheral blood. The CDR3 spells CASSLGASVGQGGNTIYF. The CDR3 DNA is TGTGCCAGCAGCTTAGGCGCGTCTGTCGGACAGGGTGGAAACACCATATATTTT. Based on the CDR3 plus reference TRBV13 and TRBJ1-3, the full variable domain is AAGVIQSPRHLIKEKRETATLKCYPIPRHDTVYWYQQGPGQDPQFLISFYEKMQSDKGSIPDRFSAQQFSDYHSELNMSSLELGDSALYFCASSLGASVGQGGNTIYFGEGSWLTVV.